One and the same sample provided the 30 T cell receptor beta chains below, sequenced in a study of control samples from healthy donors and cancer patients. The assay was immunoSEQ multiplex PCR, and TCRdb's table has in-frame clones only and misses some. The profile shows some 130,000 clones, about 92% of them singletons. The sequencing input was blood. These TCRs come from a woman between 50 and 59 years old in good health.

The CDR3 bases are TGCGCCAGCAGCCAAATGATGTCGGGGGCGGGAAACACCATATATTTT. Amino acid sequence: CASSQMMSGAGNTIYF. The rearrangement links TRBV4-1 to TRBJ1-3; weak D call: TRBD1 (6 bases). The CDR3 consists of 16 residues. Per germline, CDR1 MGHRA and CDR2 YSYEKL. Trimming pared 2 bases from V and 4 bases from J, leaving 15 bases between.

This chain links TRBV19 with TRBJ1-2, with 10 bases lining up with TRBD1. Germline trimming cut 6 bases from V and 4 bases from J; bases unmatched to any gene: 5. Germline values: CDR1 LNHDA, CDR2 SQIVND (reference sequence). The CDR3 length is 14 residues. The CDR3 region has the DNA TGTGCCAGTAGAAGGGACAGGGGCGTCTATGGCTACACCTTC. Amino acids: CASRRDRGVYGYTF.

This clone has just one count. The genes are TRBV19 and TRBJ1-1, with D unclear. V shed 5 bases and J shed 6 bases, with 13 bases lying between them. The CDR3 sequence is 13 residues long. From germline, CDR1 is LNHDA and CDR2 SQIVND (reference sequence). The CDR3 region has the DNA TGTGCCAGTAGTGTGGACCGCGCCGCTGAAGCTTTCTTT. Its protein product is CASSVDRAAEAFF.

This chain uses TRBV19 with TRBJ1-3; weak D call: TRBD1 (5 bases). Germline lookup yields CDR1 LNHDA and CDR2 SQIVND (reference sequence). CDR3 size: 13 residues. V dropped 7 bases and J dropped 1 base, with 8 bases sitting between them. The CDR3 loop reads CASTRGSGNTIYF. CDR3 in DNA: TGTGCCAGTACAAGGGGATCTGGAAACACCATATATTTT.

The chain joins TRBV28 to TRBJ1-2; D is undetermined. V lost 6 bases and J 5 bases, leaving 10 bases between the germline ends. The CDR3 is made up of 12 amino acids. Germline lookup yields CDR1 MDHEN and CDR2 SYDVKM. The CDR3 sequence: CASSRAQYGYTF. The CDR3 bases are TGTGCCAGCAGCCGGGCGCAGTATGGCTACACCTTC.

The chain uses TRBV3-1 (or the pseudogene TRBV3-2) and TRBJ2-2, with D unclear. V was trimmed by 5 bases and J by 5 bases, leaving 3 bases between them. Germline lookup yields CDR1 LGHDT and CDR2 YNNKEL (reference sequence). The CDR3 is 11 residues long. This chain's CDR3 is CASSKTGELFF. CDR3 in DNA: TGTGCCAGCAGCAAAACCGGGGAGCTGTTTTTT.

This chain joins TRBV4-1 and TRBJ2-1; no reliable D call. This CDR3 contains 15 residues. Trimming stripped 3 bases from V and 5 bases from J, with 14 bases between. Germline values: CDR1 MGHRA, CDR2 YSYEKL. The DNA for the CDR3 is TGCGCCAGCAGCCATGAGCTCAGAATCAACAATGAGCAGTTCTTC. Its translation is CASSHELRINNEQFF.

The chain couples TRBV18 to TRBJ1-5; possibly TRBD1 for D (5 bases). CDR1 and CDR2 from the germline V gene are KGHSH and LQKENI. The CDR3 is 17 amino acids. V dropped 0 bases and J dropped 0 bases, with 12 bases sitting between them. As DNA, the CDR3 is TGTGCCAGCTCACCACCGGGTGGGGGTTATAGCAATCAGCCCCAGCATTTT. Its protein product is CASSPPGGGYSNQPQHF.

The chain has TRBV3-1 (or the pseudogene TRBV3-2) and TRBJ2-7; 7 positions match TRBD2. V dropped 1 base and J dropped 2; count of bases not matched to a gene: 2. The CDR3 spans 14 residues. The germline V gene encodes CDR1 LGHDT and CDR2 YNNKEL (reference sequence). The CDR3 spells CASSQGDYPYEQYF. The CDR3 DNA reads as TGTGCCAGCAGCCAAGGGGACTACCCCTACGAGCAGTACTTC.

This chain uses TRBV5-5 with TRBJ1-2; possible D gene TRBD1, 5 bases. The germline V gene encodes CDR1 SGHKS and CDR2 YYEKEE (reference sequence). Trimming cost V 4 bases and J 2 bases, with 18 bases left between them. The CDR3 sequence is 16 residues long. The CDR3 bases are TGTGCCAGCAGCCGGGTGACGGGGCTGGGGAACTATGGCTACACCTTC. Protein product: CASSRVTGLGNYGYTF.

For the CDR3, the DNA is TGCGCCAGCAGCTTGGAGGCGCTCTTTGGCTACACCTTC. Encoded protein: CASSLEALFGYTF. The chain carries TRBV5-1 and TRBJ1-2; D gene ambiguous. Germline lookup yields CDR1 SGHRS and CDR2 YFSETQ. Trimming took 0 bases from V and 7 from J, leaving 10 bases between them. The CDR3 contains 13 residues. The entire variable domain, with the rest obtained from reference TRBV5-1 and TRBJ1-2, is as follows: KAGVTQTPRYLIKTRGQQVTLSCSPISGHRSVSWYQQTPGQGLQFLFEYFSETQRNKGNFPGRFSGRQFSNSRSEMNVSTLELGDSALYLCASSLEALFGYTFGSGTRLTVV.

The J gene is TRBJ2-7, the V gene TRBV9; 8 nucleotides line up with TRBD2. Germline V gene sequence: CDR1 SGDLS, CDR2 YYNGEE. CDR3 size: 16 residues. J lost 2 bases, V lost 5 bases, and 12 bases had no gene match. The CDR3 nucleotides read TGTGCCAGCAGTCGAAGTTACCCAGCGGGGGCCTACGAGCAGTACTTC. This sequence encodes CASSRSYPAGAYEQYF.

The chain uses TRBV7-9 and TRBJ1-4, with 7 bases aligning to TRBD1. After removal of 5 bases from V and 7 bases from J, the junction contained 7 bases not matched to a gene. This CDR3 region has 14 residues. The germline V gene has CDR1 SEHNR and CDR2 FQNEAQ (reference sequence). The CDR3 sequence: CASSPTGTGEKLFF. The CDR3 DNA reads as TGTGCCAGCAGCCCGACAGGGACGGGTGAAAAACTGTTTTTT.

The chain recombines TRBV27 with TRBJ2-1; no definite D call. Trimming took off 7 bases at V and 9 bases at J, with 10 bases between the two ends. Germline V gene data show CDR1 as MNHEY and CDR2 as SMNVEV (reference sequence). This CDR3 has 11 amino acids. The CDR3 sequence is CASTWGIEQFF. CDR3 sequence (DNA): TGTGCCAGCACATGGGGTATTGAGCAGTTCTTC.

This clone was recorded only once. The rearrangement uses TRBV29-1 and TRBJ2-7; 7 bases fit TRBD2. This CDR3 spans 13 amino acids. CDR1 and CDR2 from the germline V gene are SQVTM and ANQGSEA. V dropped 4 bases and J dropped 2; count of bases not matched to a gene: 5. The CDR3 region is CSVGSGAAYEQYF. CDR3 nucleotides: TGCAGCGTTGGAAGCGGGGCCGCCTACGAGCAGTACTTC.

The rearrangement joins TRBV5-6 to TRBJ1-6; 7 bases align to TRBD1. Germline V gives CDR1 SGHDT, CDR2 YYEEEE. Losses at the gene ends were 4 bases for V and 12 bases for J; bases not matched to a gene: 10. The length of the CDR3 is 14 residues. The CDR3 loop reads CASSVGDRGGPLHF. The CDR3 region has the DNA TGTGCCAGCAGCGTCGGGGACAGAGGTGGACCCCTCCACTTT.

The chain recombines TRBV28 with TRBJ2-7; no firm D call. Trimming took off 8 bases at V and 1 base at J, with 12 bases between the two ends. The CDR3 consists of 13 residues. Germline loops: CDR1 MDHEN, CDR2 SYDVKM. The CDR3 DNA follows: TGTGCCAGCGCGACCAGACCGTCCTACGAGCAGTACTTC. This sequence encodes CASATRPSYEQYF. Together with reference TRBV28 and TRBJ2-7, the CDR3 gives the full variable domain: DVKVTQSSRYLVKRTGEKVFLECVQDMDHENMFWYRQDPGLGLRLIYFSYDVKMKEKGDIPEGYSVSREKKERFSLILESASTNQTSMYLCASATRPSYEQYFGPGTRLTVT.

CDR3 coding DNA: TGTGCCAGCGGCCGGGACAGGGTTGCAGAGACCCAGTACTTC. It specifies CASGRDRVAETQYF. This chain uses TRBV2 with TRBJ2-5; 9 nucleotides align to TRBD1. V lost 8 bases and J lost 4; bases outside the gene matches: 8. Germline lookup yields CDR1 SNHLY and CDR2 FYNNEI. This CDR3 has 14 residues.

The chain combines TRBV7-8 with TRBJ1-3, with D tentatively TRBD1 (5 bases). The germline V and J ends were trimmed by 5 bases and 4 bases, with 18 bases remaining between them. Germline CDR1 is SGHVS and CDR2 is FQNEAQ. This CDR3 comprises 16 residues. The CDR3 reads CASSAAGRIRGNTIYF. CDR3 DNA: TGTGCCAGCAGCGCGGCAGGGAGAATAAGGGGAAACACCATATATTTT. Full variable domain (missing parts from reference TRBV7-8 and TRBJ1-3): GAGVSQSPRYKVAKRGQDVALRCDPISGHVSLFWYQQALGQGPEFLTYFQNEAQLDKSGLPSDRFFAERPEGSVSTLKIQRTQQEDSAVYLCASSAAGRIRGNTIYFGEGSWLTVV.

The V and J genes are TRBV30 and TRBJ2-3; 7 bases map to TRBD1. This CDR3 region has 12 residues. Germline trimming cut 5 bases from V and 5 bases from J; bases unmatched to any gene: 4. Germline V gene lookup returns CDR1 GTSNPN and CDR2 SVGIG (reference sequence). The CDR3 protein is CAWGQVEDTQYF. In DNA, the CDR3 is TGTGCCTGGGGACAGGTTGAAGATACGCAGTATTTT.

The chain couples TRBV5-1 to TRBJ2-7; D might be TRBD1 (6 bases). The CDR3 has 17 residues. The V gene lost 0 bases and the J gene lost 0 bases, with 16 bases spanning the gap. Germline V gene sequence: CDR1 SGHRS, CDR2 YFSETQ. The DNA of the CDR3 is TGCGCCAGCAGCTTGGAGCTGGACAGTCAAACCTCCTACGAGCAGTACTTC. This sequence encodes CASSLELDSQTSYEQYF.

This sequence joins TRBV21-1 and TRBJ1-2. TRBV21-1 is a listed pseudogene. This CDR3 comprises 13 residues. The CDR3 region is CASSKEGRVSYTF. DNA of the CDR3: TGTGCCAGCAGCAAAGAGGGACGGGTGAGCTACACCTTC.

V usage is TRBV29-1 and J usage is TRBJ1-1; D is unclear. Germline CDR1 reads SQVTM; CDR2 reads ANQGSEA. V was clipped by 6 bases and J by 1 base, with 9 bases between them. The CDR3 runs to 12 residues. The CDR3 loop reads CSVGLSNTEAFF. The CDR3 coding sequence is TGCAGCGTCGGACTATCGAACACTGAAGCTTTCTTT.

This chain links TRBV6-6 with TRBJ2-1; D might be TRBD1 (6 bases). V lost 4 bases and J lost 4, with 17 bases in between. This CDR3 has 16 amino acids. Germline CDR1 and CDR2: MNHNY and SVGAGI (reference sequence). The CDR3 loop reads CASSSRRGQGYNEQFF. The CDR3 region has the DNA TGTGCCAGCAGTTCCCGCCGAGGGCAGGGGTACAATGAGCAGTTCTTC.

V and J are TRBV12-3 or TRBV12-4 and TRBJ2-3, with TRBD2 matching 7 bases. V lost 10 bases and J lost 3; bases outside the gene matches: 4. The CDR3 contains 12 residues. CDR3 amino acids: CATGGSTDTQYF. The CDR3 bases are TGTGCCACGGGGGGATCGACAGATACGCAGTATTTT.

The genes are TRBV2 and TRBJ1-1; TRBD1 agrees at 10 bases. The CDR3 runs to 14 residues. CDR1 and CDR2 from the germline V gene are SNHLY and FYNNEI. The J segment lost 6 bases and the V segment lost 6 bases, leaving 7 bases of the junction unmatched. CDR3 region: CASRTSGQGPEAFF. The CDR3 bases are TGTGCCAGCAGGACTTCGGGACAGGGGCCTGAAGCTTTCTTT. The full variable domain, rest sourced from reference TRBV2 and TRBJ1-1, is EPEVTQTPSHQVTQMGQEVILRCVPISNHLYFYWYRQILGQKVEFLVSFYNNEISEKSEIFDDQFSVERPDGSNFTLKIRSTKLEDSAMYFCASRTSGQGPEAFFGQGTRLTVV.

The V gene is TRBV5-1, the J gene TRBJ1-1, with D tentatively TRBD1 (5 bases). The CDR3 is 17 amino acids. Germline V gene data show CDR1 as SGHRS and CDR2 as YFSETQ. Trimming removed 1 base from V and 1 base from J, with 17 bases in between. CDR3 nucleotides: TGCGCCAGCAGCTTGTATTCGGGGAGGGGCGCGAACACTGAAGCTTTCTTT. Protein sequence: CASSLYSGRGANTEAFF. The full variable domain, its missing parts supplied by reference TRBV5-1 and TRBJ1-1, is KAGVTQTPRYLIKTRGQQVTLSCSPISGHRSVSWYQQTPGQGLQFLFEYFSETQRNKGNFPGRFSGRQFSNSRSEMNVSTLELGDSALYLCASSLYSGRGANTEAFFGQGTRLTVV.

This clone was seen just once. The CDR3 sequence is CASSVRAVSGTEAFF. The CDR3 coding sequence is TGTGCCAGCAGCGTTAGGGCGGTCTCAGGCACTGAAGCTTTCTTT. V gene TRBV5-6 combines with J gene TRBJ1-1; D remains ambiguous. The CDR3 is 15 residues long. Deletions cut 4 bases from V and 4 bases from J, with 17 bases between. From germline, CDR1 is SGHDT and CDR2 YYEEEE.

This clone was counted a single time. This chain links TRBV5-6 with TRBJ1-2; D remains ambiguous. The germline V gene encodes CDR1 SGHDT and CDR2 YYEEEE. Trimming removed 2 bases from V and 5 bases from J, with 10 bases in between. The CDR3 spans 13 residues. The CDR3 sequence: CASSLNRAYGYTF. The CDR3 DNA is TGTGCCAGCAGCTTAAATAGGGCATATGGCTACACCTTC.

The chain has TRBV10-1 and TRBJ1-6; 9 bases agree with TRBD1. The CDR3 consists of 20 residues. Germline V gives CDR1 WNHNN, CDR2 SYGVQD (reference sequence). J was trimmed by 0 bases and V by 8 bases; bases with no gene match: 17. The CDR3 reads CASSPYRRTGASSYNSPLHF. Written as DNA, the CDR3 is TGCGCCAGCTCTCCTTATCGCCGGACAGGGGCGAGCTCCTATAATTCACCCCTCCACTTT.